The entry below describes one T cell receptor (beta chain). Per the original data handling: Reference gene primer amplification in the assay estimated nucleated cell counts. Libraries were prepared by immunoSEQ multiplex PCR; TCRdb keeps only in-frame clonotypes and omits some of them. V, J and clone size were drawn from that table, and D and trimming were deduced from the DNA. The sample records about 410,000 clones, about nine tenths being singletons. The sample is drawn from a study of blood T cell repertoires in COVID-19. Germline V gene data show CDR1 as SQVTM and CDR2 as ANQGSEA. The ends were cut back, 5 bases at V and 3 bases at J, with 10 bases in the middle. This CDR3 contains 12 residues.

The sequencing input was peripheral blood. V is TRBV29-1 and J is TRBJ1-1; D is perhaps TRBD1 (5 bases). The receptor was isolated from a woman in her 30s with active or convalescent COVID-19. The CDR3 coding sequence is TGCAGCGTTTTTTCGGGGGACACTGAAGCTTTCTTT. This encodes CSVFSGDTEAFF.